What follows is one TCR beta chain and its context. The germline gives CDR1 MDHEN, CDR2 SYDVKM. CDR3 length: 16 residues. The V and J ends lost 4 bases and 0 bases respectively, with 10 bases between them. Assay: immunoSEQ multiplex PCR; the TCRdb copy retains only in-frame clones and omits some. The sample has about 350,000 clones, more than 75% seen once. The data originate from a study of blood T cell repertoires in COVID-19. The chain combines TRBV28 with TRBJ1-6; unclear D gene. Material for sequencing was PBMCs or T cells enriched from blood (not recorded which). This sequence was found in a woman under 40 who had recovered from COVID-19. The CDR3: CASSSRRSSYNSPLHF. CDR3 nucleotide sequence: TGTGCCAGCAGTTCGCGACGGAGCTCCTATAATTCACCCCTCCACTTT.